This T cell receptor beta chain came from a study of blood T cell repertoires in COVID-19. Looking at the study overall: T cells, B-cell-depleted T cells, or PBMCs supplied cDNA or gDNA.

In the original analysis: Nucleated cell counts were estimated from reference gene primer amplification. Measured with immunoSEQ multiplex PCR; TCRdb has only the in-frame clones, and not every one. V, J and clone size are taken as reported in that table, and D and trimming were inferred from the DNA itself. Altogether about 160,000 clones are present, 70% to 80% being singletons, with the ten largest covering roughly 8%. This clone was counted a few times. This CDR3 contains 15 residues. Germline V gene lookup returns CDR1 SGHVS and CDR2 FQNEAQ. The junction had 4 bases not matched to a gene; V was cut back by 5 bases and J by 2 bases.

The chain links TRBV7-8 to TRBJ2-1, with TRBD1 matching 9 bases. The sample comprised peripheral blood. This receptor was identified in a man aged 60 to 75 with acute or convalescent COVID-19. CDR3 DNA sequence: TGTGCCAGCAGCCCCCGACAGGGGGCCTACAATGAGCAGTTCTTC. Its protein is CASSPRQGAYNEQFF.